The 17 T cell receptor beta chains presented below share a single source sample, sequenced in a study of T cell responses to AZD1222 COVID-19 vaccine. This table comes from immunoSEQ multiplex PCR, and its TCRdb copy is limited to in-frame clones, with some not included. The table shows approximately 220,000 clones, with just over 90% occurring only once. The source was peripheral blood, collected on day 0 of MenACWY control vaccination. The receptor set was obtained from an adult in good health.

The gene calls are TRBV5-4 and TRBJ2-5; D is perhaps TRBD1 or TRBD2 (5 bases each). The ends were cut back, 4 bases at V and 2 bases at J, with 12 bases in the middle. The CDR3 totals 14 residues. Per germline, CDR1 SGHNT and CDR2 YYREEE (reference sequence). This CDR3 is CASSAGTEQETQYF. The CDR3 bases are TGTGCCAGCAGCGCCGGGACGGAGCAAGAGACCCAGTACTTC.

This clone has a single count. CDR3 nucleotide sequence: TGTGCCAGCAGTTACGCGGCAGGGAGCAATCAGCCCCAGCATTTT. Its protein product is CASSYAAGSNQPQHF. The J gene is TRBJ1-5, the V gene TRBV6-2 or TRBV6-3; D is perhaps TRBD1 (5 bases). Per the germline V gene, CDR1 is MNHEY and CDR2 is SVGEGT. V shed 2 bases and J shed 1 base, with 9 bases lying between them. There are 15 residues in the CDR3.

This clone was detected a few times. V and J are TRBV28 and TRBJ2-3; no definite D call. CDR1 and CDR2 (germline): MDHEN, SYDVKM. CDR3 length: 13 residues. V was pared by 5 bases and J by 8 bases, with 14 bases between. Here the CDR3 DNA reads TGTGCCAGCAGTCCCCCTTCGGGTGGTACGCAGTATTTT. Protein sequence: CASSPPSGGTQYF.

The V gene is TRBV4-3, the J gene TRBJ1-2; D uncertain. Per germline, CDR1 LGHNA and CDR2 YSLEER. Trimming took 0 bases from V and 8 from J, leaving 10 bases between them. The CDR3 totals 13 residues. CDR3 loop: CASSQDKYRGYTF. CDR3 in DNA: TGCGCCAGCAGCCAAGATAAGTACCGGGGCTACACCTTC.

This clone has just a few counts. The gene calls are TRBV30 and TRBJ1-1; TRBD1 aligns across 10 bases. CDR3 length equals 22 residues. After removal of 3 bases from V and 0 bases from J, the junction contained 25 bases not matched to a gene. Germline V CDR1 and CDR2: GTSNPN, SVGIG (reference sequence). The CDR3, as DNA: TGTGCCTGGAGCAAAGGGCTTAATTACCGGGACAGGGGACGGGGAATGAACACTGAAGCTTTCTTT. Protein product: CAWSKGLNYRDRGRGMNTEAFF.

A few counts support this clone. The V call is TRBV2, the J call TRBJ2-1, with D maybe TRBD2 (7 bases). Germline lookup yields CDR1 SNHLY and CDR2 FYNNEI. Trimming removed 7 bases at V and 9 bases at J, with 13 bases between. The CDR3 runs 12 residues. The CDR3 DNA sequence: TGTGCCAGCATTGGGGGGGGCGTTGAGCAGTTCTTC. This gives the protein CASIGGGVEQFF.

This chain links TRBV29-1 with TRBJ1-2; D remains ambiguous. The CDR3 length is 12 residues. Germline assignment: CDR1 SQVTM and CDR2 ANQGSEA. The V end was cut by 3 bases, the J end by 6 bases, with 11 bases between. CDR3 loop: CSVDLGIDGYTF. The CDR3 DNA sequence: TGCAGCGTTGACCTGGGAATAGATGGCTACACCTTC.

This chain connects TRBV9 to TRBJ2-2; D may be TRBD1 or TRBD2 (7 bases each). This CDR3 has 16 amino acids. Germline CDR1 reads SGDLS; CDR2 reads YYNGEE. V shed 2 bases and J shed 5 bases, with 16 bases lying between them. DNA for the CDR3: TGTGCCAGCAGCGTGCGGGGAGGGGGCGCAACCGGGGAGCTGTTTTTT. Its translation: CASSVRGGGATGELFF.

This sequence joins TRBV7-8 and TRBJ1-1; D remains ambiguous. CDR3 length equals 14 residues. Germline V gives CDR1 SGHVS, CDR2 FQNEAQ. Trimming shortened V by 1 base and J by 5 bases, and 11 bases separated the two germline ends. The CDR3: CASSLGSQFTEAFF. For the CDR3, the DNA is TGTGCCAGCAGCTTAGGATCTCAGTTTACTGAAGCTTTCTTT.

The gene calls are TRBV18 and TRBJ2-5; 13 nucleotides line up with TRBD2. In germline, CDR1 is KGHSH, CDR2 LQKENI. The CDR3 totals 17 residues. With V trimmed by 3 bases and J by 2 bases, 6 bases remained unmatched. Written as DNA, the CDR3 is TGTGCCAGCTCACCTGGACTAGCGGGGGTGAGGCAAGAGACCCAGTACTTC. Amino acids: CASSPGLAGVRQETQYF.

The genes are TRBV7-2 and TRBJ1-5; D gene uncertain. This CDR3 spans 14 amino acids. Trimming shortened V by 1 base and J by 3 bases, and 7 bases separated the two germline ends. CDR1 and CDR2 from the germline V gene are SGHTA and FQGNSA. CDR3: CASSLDRTNQPQHF. The CDR3 DNA reads TGTGCCAGCAGCTTAGATCGGACCAATCAGCCCCAGCATTTT.

The chain combines TRBV4-1 with TRBJ2-1, with 9 bases matching TRBD2. Trimming removed 8 bases from V and 1 base from J; junction bases left unmatched: 6. Germline values: CDR1 MGHRA, CDR2 YSYEKL. CDR3 length: 15 residues. CDR3 in amino acids: CASGMLAGSYNEQFF. CDR3 DNA sequence: TGCGCCAGCGGTATGCTAGCGGGGTCCTACAATGAGCAGTTCTTC.

The chain carries TRBV6-2 or TRBV6-3 and TRBJ2-2; D not certain. The CDR3 is made up of 15 amino acids. Trimming cost V 3 bases and J 1 base, with 9 bases left between them. The germline V gene has CDR1 MNHEY and CDR2 SVGEGT. CDR3 sequence reads: CASSYSTRNTGELFF. In nucleotides, the CDR3 is TGTGCCAGCAGTTATTCGACTCGGAACACCGGGGAGCTGTTTTTT.

The chain is built from TRBV12-3 or TRBV12-4 and TRBJ1-6; D is uncertain. The CDR3 contains 11 residues. Trimming cost V 3 bases and J 14 bases, with 8 bases left between them. The CDR3 here is CASSLGGSLHF. CDR3 nucleotide sequence: TGTGCCAGCAGTTTGGGCGGGTCCCTCCACTTT.

The chain joins TRBV4-1 to TRBJ1-1; D is unclear. V was clipped by 7 bases and J by 4 bases, with 16 bases between them. Germline lookup yields CDR1 MGHRA and CDR2 YSYEKL. The CDR3 is made up of 14 amino acids. The CDR3 region is CASKVGTLSTEAFF. CDR3 bases: TGCGCCAGCAAGGTCGGCACTCTCTCCACTGAAGCTTTCTTT.

The sample holds one count of this clone. V gene TRBV18 combines with J gene TRBJ2-1; 9 bases map to TRBD1. Germline loops: CDR1 KGHSH, CDR2 LQKENI. The V segment lost 3 bases and the J segment 8 bases; nucleotides outside the gene matches: 2. CDR3 size: 13 residues. This CDR3 is CASSPDRGDEQFF. For the CDR3, the DNA is TGTGCCAGCTCACCGGACAGGGGCGATGAGCAGTTCTTC.

The chain carries TRBV27 and TRBJ1-6, with TRBD1 matching over 11 bases. Germline CDR1 reads MNHEY; CDR2 reads SMNVEV (reference sequence). This CDR3 spans 15 amino acids. J was trimmed by 6 bases and V by 3 bases; bases with no gene match: 1. The CDR3 region is CASSFGQGANSPLHF. Written as DNA, the CDR3 is TGTGCCAGCAGTTTCGGACAGGGGGCTAATTCACCCCTCCACTTT.